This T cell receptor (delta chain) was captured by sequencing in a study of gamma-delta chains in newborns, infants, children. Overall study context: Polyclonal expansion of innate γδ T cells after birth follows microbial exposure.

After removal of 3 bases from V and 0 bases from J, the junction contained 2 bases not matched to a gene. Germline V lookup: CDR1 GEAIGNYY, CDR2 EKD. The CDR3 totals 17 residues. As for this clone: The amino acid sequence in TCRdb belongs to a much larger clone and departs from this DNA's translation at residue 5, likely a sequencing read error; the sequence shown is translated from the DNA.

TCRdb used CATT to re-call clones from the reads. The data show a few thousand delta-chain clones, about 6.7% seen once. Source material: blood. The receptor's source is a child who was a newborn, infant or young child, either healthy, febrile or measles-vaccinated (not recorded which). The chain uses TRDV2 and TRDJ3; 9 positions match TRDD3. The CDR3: CACDELGDSWDTRQMFF. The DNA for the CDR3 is TGTGCCTGTGACGAACTGGGGGACTCCTGGGACACCCGACAGATGTTTTTC.